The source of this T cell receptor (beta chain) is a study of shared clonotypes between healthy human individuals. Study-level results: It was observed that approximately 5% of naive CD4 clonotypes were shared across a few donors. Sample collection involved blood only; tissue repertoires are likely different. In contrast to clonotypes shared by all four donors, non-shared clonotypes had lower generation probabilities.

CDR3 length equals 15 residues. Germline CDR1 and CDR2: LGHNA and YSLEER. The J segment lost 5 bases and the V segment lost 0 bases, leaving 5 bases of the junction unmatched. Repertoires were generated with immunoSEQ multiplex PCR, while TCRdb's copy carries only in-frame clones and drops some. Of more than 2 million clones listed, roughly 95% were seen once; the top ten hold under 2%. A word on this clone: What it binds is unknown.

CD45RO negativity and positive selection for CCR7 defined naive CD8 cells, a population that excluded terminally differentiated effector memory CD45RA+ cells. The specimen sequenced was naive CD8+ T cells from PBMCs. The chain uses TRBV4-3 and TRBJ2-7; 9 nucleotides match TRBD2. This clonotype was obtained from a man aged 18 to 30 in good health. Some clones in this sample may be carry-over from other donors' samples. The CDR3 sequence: CASSQDRSSGNEQYF. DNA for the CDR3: TGCGCCAGCAGCCAAGATCGATCTAGCGGGAACGAGCAGTACTTC.